The 4 T cell receptor beta chains given below trace back to one sample, sequenced in a study of OX40 agonist ivuxolimab in advanced cancers. Profiled with immunoSEQ multiplex PCR; TCRdb holds only in-frame clones, not every one. Among under 90,000 clones, more than 80% were seen once, and the ten largest hold 0.22%. Here the sequenced sample was CD4+ or CD8+ T cells sorted from blood, taken in a trial of the OX40 agonist ivuxolimab. The origin of the receptors is an adult with an advanced solid tumor such as melanoma, head and neck, liver or kidney cancer.

The chain has TRBV7-3 and TRBJ2-3; D not certain. This CDR3 region has 14 residues. Trimming left V 3 bases short and J 4 bases short, with 11 bases between. Germline V lookup: CDR1 SGHTA, CDR2 FQGTGA. CDR3 loop: CASSFSRAADTQYF. CDR3 nucleotides: TGTGCCAGCAGCTTTTCACGTGCCGCAGATACGCAGTATTTT.

The rearrangement links TRBV20-1 to TRBJ1-1; D not certain. From germline, CDR1 is DFQATT and CDR2 SNEGSKA (reference sequence). Trimming took 5 bases from V and 8 from J, leaving 12 bases between them. The CDR3 runs to 11 residues. The CDR3 DNA follows: TGCAGTGCTCGACCCGACTTGGAAGCTTTCTTT. This sequence encodes CSARPDLEAFF.

The rearrangement uses TRBV4-1 and TRBJ1-5, with 8 bases aligning to TRBD1. The germline gives CDR1 MGHRA, CDR2 YSYEKL. J gave up 2 bases and V 4 bases, and 4 bases lay outside the gene matches. The CDR3 is 15 residues long. CDR3 region: CASSRTGIGNQPQHF. The CDR3 DNA follows: TGCGCCAGCAGCCGGACAGGGATAGGCAATCAGCCCCAGCATTTT.

V and J are TRBV28 and TRBJ1-2; no definite D call. The CDR3 sequence is 12 residues long. Germline assignment: CDR1 MDHEN and CDR2 SYDVKM. Trimming took 5 bases from V and 7 from J, leaving 11 bases between them. Here the CDR3 DNA reads TGTGCCAGCAGTCCCTTTAGCGCTGGCTACACCTTC. Protein: CASSPFSAGYTF.